Listed here are 29 T cell receptor beta chains from one sample, sequenced in a study of blood T cell repertoires in COVID-19. Generated by immunoSEQ multiplex PCR, the TCRdb table keeps only in-frame clones and is missing some. The sample has some 100,000 clones, 70% to 80% seen once; the top ten hold around 2.5%. Sequencing input: peripheral blood. The receptors were gathered from a man in his fifties or sixties with acute or convalescent COVID-19.

The chain combines TRBV7-9 with TRBJ2-6; 13 bases agree with TRBD2. This CDR3 region has 19 residues. V gave up 5 bases and J gave up 2 bases; unmatched junction bases: 9. Germline CDR1 reads SEHNR; CDR2 reads FQNEAQ (reference sequence). CDR3 coding DNA: TGTGCCAGCAGCCCCGGGACTAGCGGGACCAGGGCTGGGGCCAACGTCCTGACTTTC. This sequence encodes CASSPGTSGTRAGANVLTF.

This sequence joins TRBV5-1 and TRBJ1-2; 10 bases fit TRBD1. CDR1 and CDR2 from the germline V gene are SGHRS and YFSETQ. This CDR3 is 18 amino acids long. V shed 7 bases and J 2 bases; nucleotides not matched to a gene: 17. DNA for the CDR3: TGCGCCAGCTCAGCTTTTATCTCACGGACAGGGGGAAACTATGGCTACACCTTC. Protein sequence: CASSAFISRTGGNYGYTF. Complete variable domain (other parts from reference TRBV5-1 and TRBJ1-2): KAGVTQTPRYLIKTRGQQVTLSCSPISGHRSVSWYQQTPGQGLQFLFEYFSETQRNKGNFPGRFSGRQFSNSRSEMNVSTLELGDSALYLCASSAFISRTGGNYGYTFGSGTRLTVV.

CDR3 in DNA: TGTGCCAGCAGTAGGACAGGGGTTATGGGTGGAAACACCATATATTTT. Its protein product is CASSRTGVMGGNTIYF. This chain connects TRBV6-6 to TRBJ1-3, with TRBD1 matching 9 bases. J was trimmed by 3 bases and V by 5 bases; bases with no gene match: 8. Germline assignment: CDR1 MNHNY and CDR2 SVGAGI (reference sequence). This CDR3 is built from 16 residues.

The rearrangement links TRBV2 to TRBJ1-2; 7 bases agree with TRBD1. Trimming cost V 6 bases and J 2 bases; bases outside gene matches: 12. Germline V gives CDR1 SNHLY, CDR2 FYNNEI. This CDR3 region has 16 residues. The CDR3 DNA reads TGTGCCAGCAGAGGGACAGCTGGGGGGCTCAACTATGGCTACACCTTC. Its protein product is CASRGTAGGLNYGYTF.

This sequence joins TRBV19 and TRBJ2-7; 9 bases agree with TRBD1. The germline gives CDR1 LNHDA, CDR2 SQIVND (reference sequence). The trim removed 5 bases at V and 5 bases at J, leaving 10 bases unmatched. There are 15 residues in the CDR3. The DNA for the CDR3 is TGTGCCAGTAGTCCGGGACAGGGTTTAGGTCACGAGCAGTACTTC. Encoded protein: CASSPGQGLGHEQYF.

This chain uses TRBV6-1 with TRBJ2-7, with a possible D match to TRBD2 (6 bases). This CDR3 is built from 16 residues. Looked up from germline, CDR1 is MNHNS and CDR2 is SASEGT. V lost 2 bases, J lost 6 bases, and 20 bases lay in between. DNA for the CDR3: TGTGCCAGCAGTGAACCGCGGGGCAGGGACTTGGCCGAGCAGTACTTC. As protein: CASSEPRGRDLAEQYF.

The J gene is TRBJ2-7, the V gene TRBV6-1; the D gene is possibly TRBD1 (6 bases). V was shortened by 2 bases and J by 7 bases, with 15 bases between the two germline ends. The CDR3 covers 14 residues. The germline V gene has CDR1 MNHNS and CDR2 SASEGT. In DNA, the CDR3 is TGTGCCAGCAGTGAATATGGGACAACGAGGGAGCAGTACTTC. This sequence encodes CASSEYGTTREQYF.

The J gene is TRBJ2-2, the V gene TRBV5-1; D is possibly TRBD2 (5 bases). The V end lost 5 bases, the J end lost 5 bases, and 13 bases lay between the germline ends. This CDR3 region has 14 residues. Germline V lookup: CDR1 SGHRS, CDR2 YFSETQ. The CDR3 is CASSPHPGTGELFF. The CDR3 nucleotides read TGCGCCAGCAGTCCTCACCCGGGGACCGGGGAGCTGTTTTTT.

The chain combines TRBV5-5 with TRBJ1-4; no firm D call. The CDR3 runs 15 residues. Trimming shortened V by 3 bases and J by 4 bases, and 13 bases separated the two germline ends. Germline CDR1 is SGHKS and CDR2 is YYEKEE (reference sequence). CDR3 in amino acids: CASSWWRTNNEKLFF. CDR3 sequence (DNA): TGTGCCAGCAGCTGGTGGAGGACGAATAATGAAAAACTGTTTTTT. Looking up the rest from reference TRBV5-5 and TRBJ1-4 gives the full variable domain: DAGVTQSPTHLIKTRGQQVTLRCSPISGHKSVSWYQQVLGQGPQFIFQYYEKEERGRGNFPDRFSARQFPNYSSELNVNALLLGDSALYLCASSWWRTNNEKLFFGSGTQLSVL.

V gene TRBV27 combines with J gene TRBJ1-5, with D uncertain. Trimming shortened V by 2 bases and J by 1 base, and 6 bases separated the two germline ends. The CDR3 sequence is 14 residues long. The germline V gene has CDR1 MNHEY and CDR2 SMNVEV (reference sequence). The CDR3 coding sequence is TGTGCCAGCAGTTTAAGAGGGAGCAATCAGCCCCAGCATTTT. It is translated as CASSLRGSNQPQHF.

This sequence joins TRBV27 and TRBJ2-1; TRBD2 might be the D (6 bases). Trimming shortened V by 4 bases and J by 3 bases, and 22 bases separated the two germline ends. The CDR3 has 18 amino acids. CDR1 MNHEY and CDR2 SMNVEV come from the germline V gene (reference sequence). The CDR3 region has the DNA TGTGCCAGCAGTTCCGTCGCTACGGGGACTCATAACTACAATGAGCAGTTCTTC. Translation: CASSSVATGTHNYNEQFF.

This chain joins TRBV28 and TRBJ2-3, with D maybe TRBD1 (6 bases). The germline CDR1 and CDR2 sequences are MDHEN and SYDVKM. The length of the CDR3 is 11 residues. Trimming cost V 7 bases and J 6 bases, with 8 bases left between them. CDR3 DNA sequence: TGTGCCAGCATCCAGGGGGATACGCAGTATTTT. Its translation: CASIQGDTQYF. The variable domain in full, completed from reference TRBV28 and TRBJ2-3, reads DVKVTQSSRYLVKRTGEKVFLECVQDMDHENMFWYRQDPGLGLRLIYFSYDVKMKEKGDIPEGYSVSREKKERFSLILESASTNQTSMYLCASIQGDTQYFGPGTRLTVL.

V usage is TRBV24-1 and J usage is TRBJ1-2; TRBD1 is a possible D gene (6 bases). This CDR3 comprises 14 residues. V lost 2 bases to trimming and J lost 5 bases, with 11 bases between them. Germline CDR1 is KGHDR and CDR2 is SFDVKD. CDR3 loop: CATSDSGTSYGYTF. In nucleotides, the CDR3 is TGTGCCACCAGTGATTCCGGGACAAGTTATGGCTACACCTTC.

V usage is TRBV28 and J usage is TRBJ2-3, with 12 bases matching TRBD1. This CDR3 region has 15 residues. Germline lookup yields CDR1 MDHEN and CDR2 SYDVKM. The V gene end was trimmed by 5 bases and the J gene end by 4 bases; junction bases not matched to a gene: 4. CDR3 coding DNA: TGTGCCAGCAGTCTAGGGACAGGGGGCGCAGATACGCAGTATTTT. It is translated as CASSLGTGGADTQYF.

The chain couples TRBV5-4 to TRBJ1-5; no reliable D call. The CDR3 extends over 14 amino acids. Germline CDR1 and CDR2: SGHNT and YYREEE (reference sequence). Between the trimmed V and J ends, which lost 2 bases and 3 bases, there was a span of 9 bases. The CDR3 DNA follows: TGTGCCAGCAGCTTAGCAGGATTCAATCAGCCCCAGCATTTT. Translating gives CASSLAGFNQPQHF.

In this sample, this clone turned up once. The chain combines TRBV10-1 with TRBJ2-3; 7 nucleotides align to TRBD1. The germline V gene encodes CDR1 WNHNN and CDR2 SYGVQD (reference sequence). V shed 6 bases and J 5 bases; nucleotides not matched to a gene: 5. This CDR3 is 13 amino acids long. The CDR3 DNA follows: TGCGCCAGCAGCCAGGGGGTCAGAGATACGCAGTATTTT. This encodes CASSQGVRDTQYF.

This clone was detected once. The chain carries TRBV30 and TRBJ1-1; TRBD1 agrees at 7 bases. The germline V gene encodes CDR1 GTSNPN and CDR2 SVGIG (reference sequence). CDR3 size: 13 residues. Unmatched junction bases numbered 7, after V lost 4 bases and J lost 5 bases. The DNA for the CDR3 is TGTGCCTGGAACAAACAGGGGATTACTGAAGCTTTCTTT. The encoded protein is CAWNKQGITEAFF.

The chain recombines TRBV2 with TRBJ2-2; D gene ambiguous. The germline V gene has CDR1 SNHLY and CDR2 FYNNEI. V dropped 8 bases and J dropped 6 bases, with 13 bases sitting between them. The CDR3 covers 13 residues. For the CDR3, the DNA is TGTGCCAGCGAGGTCTCCCAACCCGGGGAGCTGTTTTTT. It is translated as CASEVSQPGELFF.

The gene calls are TRBV7-6 and TRBJ2-7; TRBD1 matches 9 bases. The germline gives CDR1 SGHVS, CDR2 FNYEAQ. The CDR3 contains 14 residues. V shed 5 bases, J shed 6 bases, and the junction held 8 bases outside the gene matches. CDR3 residues: CASSDWDRAVEQYF. The CDR3 coding sequence is TGTGCCAGCAGCGACTGGGACAGGGCCGTCGAGCAGTACTTC.

J is TRBJ2-5 and V is TRBV27; TRBD1 agrees at 8 bases. CDR1 MNHEY and CDR2 SMNVEV come from the germline V gene (reference sequence). V was pared by 3 bases and J by 5 bases, with 2 bases of the junction left unmatched. The CDR3 length is 13 residues. CDR3 region: CASSFGQGETQYF. CDR3 nucleotides: TGTGCCAGCAGTTTCGGACAGGGTGAGACCCAGTACTTC.

This chain links TRBV29-1 with TRBJ2-3, with 9 bases matching TRBD2. V was pared by 7 bases and J by 2 bases, with 7 bases of the junction left unmatched. There are 14 residues in the CDR3. Germline CDR1 reads SQVTM; CDR2 reads ANQGSEA. The CDR3, as DNA: TGCAGCGGGGATCTAGCGGGGTTCACAGATACGCAGTATTTT. Translating it yields CSGDLAGFTDTQYF.

V and J are TRBV29-1 and TRBJ2-5; no definite D call. The V and J ends lost 6 bases and 3 bases respectively, with 29 bases between them. This CDR3 region has 18 residues. The V gene's germline CDR1 is SQVTM and CDR2 ANQGSEA. In nucleotides, the CDR3 is TGCAGCGTGGCCGGCCGATACGTTGACAAGCCAACGAAAGAGACCCAGTACTTC. Protein sequence: CSVAGRYVDKPTKETQYF. The full variable domain, its missing parts supplied by reference TRBV29-1 and TRBJ2-5, is SAVISQKPSRDICQRGTSLTIQCQVDSQVTMMFWYRQQPGQSLTLIATANQGSEATYESGFVIDKFPISRPNLTFSTLTVSNMSPEDSSIYLCSVAGRYVDKPTKETQYFGPGTRLLVL.

This clone was detected only a few times. This chain connects TRBV6-1 to TRBJ2-7; D might be TRBD2 (6 bases). CDR1 MNHNS and CDR2 SASEGT come from the germline V gene. CDR3 length: 15 residues. V lost 3 bases and J 0 bases, leaving 12 bases between the germline ends. CDR3 region: CASSERGSGSYEQYF. The CDR3 nucleotides read TGTGCCAGCAGTGAGAGGGGTAGCGGCTCCTACGAGCAGTACTTC.

The chain joins TRBV5-6 to TRBJ2-3; D possibly corresponds to TRBD2 (6 bases). Deletions cut 0 bases from V and 4 bases from J, with 9 bases between. Germline loops: CDR1 SGHDT, CDR2 YYEEEE. This CDR3 spans 14 amino acids. CDR3 region: CASSLGGKADTQYF. In DNA, the CDR3 is TGTGCCAGCAGCTTGGGCGGGAAGGCAGATACGCAGTATTTT. The entire variable domain, with the rest obtained from reference TRBV5-6 and TRBJ2-3, is as follows: DAGVTQSPTHLIKTRGQQVTLRCSPKSGHDTVSWYQQALGQGPQFIFQYYEEEERQRGNFPDRFSGHQFPNYSSELNVNALLLGDSALYLCASSLGGKADTQYFGPGTRLTVL.

V usage is TRBV9 and J usage is TRBJ1-2; the D is unclear. CDR3 size: 13 residues. CDR1 SGDLS and CDR2 YYNGEE come from the germline V gene. Trimming pared 6 bases from V and 2 bases from J, leaving 11 bases between. The CDR3 sequence is CASTLGGNYGYTF. CDR3 nucleotide sequence: TGTGCCAGCACCCTGGGAGGGAACTATGGCTACACCTTC.

This clone turned up a few times. V usage is TRBV19 and J usage is TRBJ2-7; TRBD2 matches 9 bases. The length of the CDR3 is 14 residues. V trimming: 5 bases; J trimming: 4 bases; junction bases outside the gene matches: 6. Germline values: CDR1 LNHDA, CDR2 SQIVND (reference sequence). CDR3 sequence: CASSPASGVYEQYF. The CDR3 coding sequence is TGTGCCAGTAGTCCAGCTAGCGGGGTGTACGAGCAGTACTTC. Using reference TRBV19 and TRBJ2-7 for the parts outside the CDR3, the full variable domain is DGGITQSPKYLFRKEGQNVTLSCEQNLNHDAMYWYRQDPGQGLRLIYYSQIVNDFQKGDIAEGYSVSREKKESFPLTVTSAQKNPTAFYLCASSPASGVYEQYFGPGTRLTVT.

The rearrangement joins TRBV7-3 to TRBJ2-1; 9 nucleotides agree with TRBD1. This CDR3 region has 16 residues. Germline lookup yields CDR1 SGHTA and CDR2 FQGTGA. V lost 4 bases and J lost 6; bases outside the gene matches: 10. In nucleotides, the CDR3 is TGTGCCAGCAGCTCGACCGGCCTACAGGGGGCCAATGAGCAGTTCTTC. Amino acids: CASSSTGLQGANEQFF.

V is TRBV9 and J is TRBJ2-5, with D tentatively TRBD2 (5 bases). This CDR3 has 14 amino acids. From germline, CDR1 is SGDLS and CDR2 YYNGEE. Trimming took off 0 bases at V and 5 bases at J, with 11 bases between the two ends. CDR3 region: CASSVGGYLETQYF. DNA of the CDR3: TGTGCCAGCAGCGTAGGAGGGTACCTTGAGACCCAGTACTTC.

This clone was counted only a few times. The rearrangement joins TRBV5-1 to TRBJ2-6; 8 bases fit TRBD1. V shed 2 bases, J shed 0 bases, and the junction held 13 bases outside the gene matches. Germline assignment: CDR1 SGHRS and CDR2 YFSETQ. This CDR3 region has 20 residues. CDR3 nucleotide sequence: TGCGCCAGCAGCTTCACCCTACGACGGACAGGGCTCTCTGGGGCCAACGTCCTGACTTTC. Residues: CASSFTLRRTGLSGANVLTF.